One sample yielded the 9 T cell receptor beta chains listed below, sequenced in a study of identical twins. One entry per CDR3 protein results from TCRdb running MiXCR on the 5' RACE reads. The data show over 600,000 distinct CDR3 sequences, 20% to 25% seen once. The data also belong to a second study, concerning T cells expressing NK-cell markers.

Sequenced input: PBMCs. The receptor source for this set is a woman under 30 in good health.

The chain is built from TRBV21-1 and TRBJ2-7. TRBV21-1 is deemed a pseudogene. This CDR3 comprises 12 residues. CDR3 nucleotide sequence: TGTGCCAGCTCAGTCGGTAACTACGAGCAGTACTTC. Translating it yields CASSVGNYEQYF.

In its sample, this clonotype was seen a few times. This rearrangement joins TRBV12-3 or TRBV12-4 to TRBJ1-5; TRBD1 is a possible D gene (6 bases). The CDR3 totals 14 residues. The V and J ends lost 1 base and 7 bases respectively, with 11 bases between them. CDR3 nucleotides: TGTGCCAGCAGTTTAGTTCAGGGGAGCCAGCCCCAGCATTTT. Translation: CASSLVQGSQPQHF.

The rearrangement joins TRBV20-1 to TRBJ2-6; tentatively, D is TRBD1 (5 bases). Germline V gives CDR1 DFQATT, CDR2 SNEGSKA (reference sequence). The CDR3 is 15 amino acids. The V end lost 5 bases, the J end lost 0 bases, and 11 bases lay between the germline ends. In DNA form, the CDR3 reads TGCAGTGCTGCCCCTAGGGGCTCTGGGGCCAACGTCCTGACTTTC. Protein: CSAAPRGSGANVLTF.

The V and J genes are TRBV20-1 and TRBJ1-5; D gene uncertain. The V and J ends lost 5 bases and 6 bases respectively, with 20 bases between them. This CDR3 is 15 amino acids long. Germline V gives CDR1 DFQATT, CDR2 SNEGSKA (reference sequence). CDR3 residues: CSASQRWGGGQPQHF. For the CDR3, the DNA is TGCAGTGCTTCCCAAAGATGGGGAGGAGGTCAGCCCCAGCATTTT.

This clonotype was seen a few times. The chain joins TRBV7-3 to TRBJ2-3; 10 positions match TRBD2. The V and J ends lost 4 bases and 2 bases, in that order; junction bases with no gene match: 3. CDR1 is SGHTA, CDR2 FQGTGA, per germline. The CDR3 runs to 15 residues. The chain's CDR3 is CASSSSGGATDTQYF. Here the CDR3 DNA reads TGTGCCAGCAGCTCGAGCGGGGGGGCCACAGATACGCAGTATTTT.

There are a few counts of this clonotype. This chain uses TRBV6-1 with TRBJ2-1; 9 bases are a match to TRBD2. This CDR3 is built from 14 residues. V shed 7 bases, J shed 4 bases, and the junction held 5 bases outside the gene matches. Germline-derived CDR1 and CDR2 are MNHNS and SASEGT. The CDR3 DNA follows: TGTGCCAGCAACGGGCGGGGGGGTTACAATGAGCAGTTCTTC. Translating gives CASNGRGGYNEQFF.

The gene calls are TRBV4-3 and TRBJ2-2; perhaps TRBD2 as D (6 bases). The CDR3 sequence is 15 residues long. In germline, CDR1 is LGHNA, CDR2 YSLEER. The germline V and J ends were trimmed by 3 bases and 5 bases, with 13 bases remaining between them. Written as DNA, the CDR3 is TGCGCCAGCAGCCAGACGGGAGTAGTGACCGGGGAGCTGTTTTTT. This codes for CASSQTGVVTGELFF.

The V and J genes are TRBV12-5 and TRBJ2-1; D is undetermined. The CDR3 is made up of 15 amino acids. Germline V gives CDR1 LGHNT, CDR2 FRNRAP. The V gene lost 4 bases and the J gene lost 4 bases, with 14 bases spanning the gap. CDR3 DNA sequence: TGTGCTAGTGGTTCCTCCATAACCGGTTACAATGAGCAGTTCTTC. Protein product: CASGSSITGYNEQFF.

The CDR3 DNA follows: TGCAGTGCTAGCGGAGGTGGGATAACGCGGGATACGCAGTATTTT. It is translated as CSASGGGITRDTQYF. This rearrangement joins TRBV20-1 to TRBJ2-3; TRBD2 might be the D (5 bases). The germline CDR1 and CDR2 sequences are DFQATT and SNEGSKA (reference sequence). CDR3 size: 15 residues. V was clipped by 3 bases and J by 6 bases, with 19 bases between them.